The text below deals with one TCR beta chain. As yet, its antigen is unknown. The CDR3 extends over 13 amino acids. Per the germline V gene, CDR1 is SQVTM and CDR2 is ANQGSEA. The V and J ends lost 4 bases and 5 bases respectively, with 12 bases between them. The entry originates in a study of radiation and T cells in renal cell carcinoma. The study's findings and limits: Top tumor clonotypes rose in blood 2 weeks post-radiation, then contracted.

Indicated time point: blood 2 weeks post-SBRT. Stated treatment: 15 Gy SBRT to primary tumor, nephrectomy 4 weeks later. This renal cell carcinoma was of the clear cell type. Data came from immunoSEQ multiplex PCR; TCRdb stores just in-frame clones and leaves some out. The data contain tens of thousands of clones, around three quarters of them singletons. The chain has TRBV29-1 and TRBJ2-1, with D tentatively TRBD2 (5 bases). This clonotype originated in a man aged 55 to 70 with renal cell carcinoma. The sample was blood, taken from a patient whose treatment included radiotherapy and nephrectomy. CDR3 protein: CSVGADSNNEQFF. The CDR3 bases are TGCAGCGTTGGGGCGGACTCAAACAATGAGCAGTTCTTC.